Following are 19 T cell receptor beta chains from one sample sequenced in a study of shared clonotypes between healthy human individuals. Assay used: immunoSEQ multiplex PCR; TCRdb lists only in-frame clones, some missing. Of millions of clones in the sample, roughly 92% are singletons; the top ten hold over 0.12%. Sequencing was performed on naive CD4+ T cells sorted from blood. Subset: CD45RA+ positively selected. All receptors come from a man between 18 and 35 years old in good health.

This rearrangement joins TRBV7-9 to TRBJ2-2, with D possibly being TRBD1 or TRBD2 (5 bases each). Deletions cut 5 bases from V and 0 bases from J, with 13 bases between. Germline V gene lookup returns CDR1 SEHNR and CDR2 FQNEAQ (reference sequence). The CDR3 totals 16 residues. The CDR3 loop is CASSTRGSSNTGELFF. The CDR3 bases are TGTGCCAGCAGCACCCGGGGCAGTTCGAACACCGGGGAGCTGTTTTTT.

The chain uses TRBV25-1 and TRBJ1-1, with D possibly TRBD1 on 5 matching bases. The CDR3 runs 17 residues. Trimming took off 8 bases at V and 3 bases at J, with 25 bases between the two ends. Per germline, CDR1 MGHDK and CDR2 SYGVNS. The CDR3 spells CASRTPIRGGFHTEAFF. DNA for the CDR3: TGTGCCAGCCGAACGCCCATCCGGGGGGGGTTTCACACTGAAGCTTTCTTT.

This chain connects TRBV5-6 to TRBJ1-4, with 7 bases lining up with TRBD1. The junction had 5 bases not matched to a gene; V was cut back by 4 bases and J by 5 bases. This CDR3 is 14 amino acids long. Germline V gene sequence: CDR1 SGHDT, CDR2 YYEEEE. CDR3 amino acids: CASSRQGANEKLFF. CDR3 bases: TGTGCCAGCAGCCGACAGGGAGCAAATGAAAAACTGTTTTTT.

This sequence joins TRBV11-3 and TRBJ2-5; D gene uncertain. Germline CDR1 is SGHNT and CDR2 is YENEEA. Trimming left V 4 bases short and J 1 base short, with 13 bases between. This CDR3 contains 15 residues. The CDR3 sequence is CASSSAAEPQETQYF. Written as DNA, the CDR3 is TGTGCCAGCAGCTCCGCCGCAGAGCCCCAAGAGACCCAGTACTTC.

The chain recombines TRBV28 with TRBJ2-3; no reliable D call. CDR1 and CDR2 from the germline V gene are MDHEN and SYDVKM. The CDR3 is 12 amino acids. The V and J ends lost 6 bases and 6 bases respectively, with 10 bases between them. The CDR3 is CASRKIGDTQYF. The DNA for the CDR3 is TGTGCCAGCAGAAAGATAGGCGATACGCAGTATTTT.

V usage is TRBV27 and J usage is TRBJ2-1; 8 bases align to TRBD1. The ends lost 4 bases at V and 2 bases at J; junction bases unmatched: 4. The germline CDR1 and CDR2 sequences are MNHEY and SMNVEV (reference sequence). This CDR3 is built from 15 residues. CDR3 coding DNA: TGTGCCAGCAGTTGGGAGACAGGGGCCTACAATGAGCAGTTCTTC. It encodes CASSWETGAYNEQFF.

As DNA, the CDR3 is TGTGCCAGCAGCATCTACGAGCAGTACTTC. Amino acids: CASSIYEQYF. The genes are TRBV11-2 and TRBJ2-7, with D unresolved. The V end was cut by 5 bases, the J end by 3 bases, with 2 bases between. The germline V gene has CDR1 SGHAT and CDR2 FQNNGV. This CDR3 comprises 10 residues.

This clone occurred a few times. The V call is TRBV4-1, the J call TRBJ1-1, with D unclear. The CDR3 spans 12 residues. Per the germline V gene, CDR1 is MGHRA and CDR2 is YSYEKL. The V and J ends lost 4 bases and 3 bases respectively, with 6 bases between them. CDR3 sequence: CASSPGDTEAFF. CDR3 nucleotide sequence: TGCGCCAGCAGCCCGGGTGACACTGAAGCTTTCTTT.

As regards this clone: The junction does not match germline at one end; this may be a read error. V usage is TRBV30 and J usage is TRBJ1-2; D possibly corresponds to TRBD1 (6 bases). The CDR3 is made up of 9 amino acids. Per germline, CDR1 GTSNPN and CDR2 SVGIG (reference sequence). As DNA, the CDR3 is TGTGCCTGGATCGACAGGAACGCCTTC. As protein: CAWIDRNAF.

The chain links TRBV10-1 to TRBJ2-3; D may be TRBD2 (5 bases). Germline loops: CDR1 WNHNN, CDR2 SYGVQD (reference sequence). The V end lost 0 bases, the J end lost 3 bases, and 13 bases lay between the germline ends. This CDR3 spans 16 amino acids. CDR3 nucleotide sequence: TGCGCCAGCAGTGAGTCATCGGGCCGGAGGACAGATACGCAGTATTTT. As protein: CASSESSGRRTDTQYF.

The CDR3 is CASSSLQGAYEQYF. The CDR3 region has the DNA TGTGCCAGTAGCTCCCTCCAGGGGGCTTACGAGCAGTACTTC. The chain is built from TRBV19 and TRBJ2-7; the match to TRBD1 covers 8 bases. CDR3 length equals 14 residues. Trimming took 6 bases from V and 4 from J; bases not matched to a gene: 8. Germline assignment: CDR1 LNHDA and CDR2 SQIVND (reference sequence).

The chain combines TRBV5-4 with TRBJ2-7, with TRBD2 matching over 10 bases. Trimming took 5 bases from V and 0 from J; bases not matched to a gene: 8. CDR3 length: 16 residues. Germline CDR1 is SGHNT and CDR2 is YYREEE (reference sequence). The CDR3 region is CASRGGLALSSYEQYF. For the CDR3, the DNA is TGTGCCAGCAGGGGGGGACTAGCGCTTAGCTCCTACGAGCAGTACTTC.

On this clone: Other DNA sequences in the sample encode the same CDR3. This chain links TRBV5-4 with TRBJ1-2; D remains unclear. V lost 0 bases, J lost 4 bases, and 7 bases lay in between. In germline, CDR1 is SGHNT, CDR2 YYREEE (reference sequence). The CDR3 extends over 13 amino acids. The CDR3 is CASSLGRGYGYTF. The CDR3 coding sequence is TGTGCCAGCAGCTTGGGACGCGGCTATGGCTACACCTTC.

The chain couples TRBV11-2 to TRBJ1-1; TRBD1 matches at 7 bases. Trimming removed 5 bases from V and 5 bases from J; junction bases left unmatched: 11. CDR3 length: 15 residues. Germline V gives CDR1 SGHAT, CDR2 FQNNGV. The CDR3 DNA follows: TGTGCCAGCAGCGAGAGGGGGCCAACGGGGACTGAAGCTTTCTTT. Translation: CASSERGPTGTEAFF.

The chain recombines TRBV5-1 with TRBJ2-3, with D possibly TRBD1 on 6 matching bases. Trimming shortened V by 3 bases and J by 0 bases, and 17 bases separated the two germline ends. The length of the CDR3 is 17 residues. Germline V CDR1 and CDR2: SGHRS, YFSETQ. The CDR3 nucleotides read TGCGCCAGCAGCTATGCGACAGGCAAGACTAGCACAGATACGCAGTATTTT. Amino acids: CASSYATGKTSTDTQYF.

This clone was picked up a small number of times. This specimen includes other DNA sequences encoding the same CDR3. The chain carries TRBV6-6 and TRBJ2-2; 7 bases fit TRBD1. The germline gives CDR1 MNHNY, CDR2 SVGAGI (reference sequence). The V segment lost 2 bases and the J segment 5 bases; nucleotides outside the gene matches: 5. The CDR3 has 15 amino acids. This CDR3 reads CASSYRDRGTGELFF. The CDR3 DNA reads as TGTGCCAGCAGTTACCGGGACAGAGGGACCGGGGAGCTGTTTTTT.

V is TRBV2 and J is TRBJ2-1, with 13 bases identical to TRBD2. This CDR3 is 15 amino acids long. V lost 6 bases and J lost 6; bases outside the gene matches: 5. The germline CDR1 and CDR2 sequences are SNHLY and FYNNEI. CDR3 sequence (DNA): TGTGCCAGCAGACAGGGGACTAGCGGGGCCAATGAGCAGTTCTTC. Residues: CASRQGTSGANEQFF.

The gene calls are TRBV7-2 and TRBJ1-2; D possibly corresponds to TRBD1 (5 bases). V was pared by 1 base and J by 9 bases, with 12 bases between. Germline CDR1 SGHTA, CDR2 FQGNSA. The CDR3 runs 13 residues. In DNA, the CDR3 is TGTGCCAGCAGCTTAGTAACAGGAGTGAGCTACACCTTC. Protein product: CASSLVTGVSYTF.

The chain links TRBV30 to TRBJ1-1; D perhaps matches TRBD1 (6 bases). Germline CDR1 and CDR2: GTSNPN and SVGIG (reference sequence). The CDR3 has 13 residues. Trimming removed 4 bases from V and 1 base from J, with 10 bases in between. The CDR3 protein is CAWKGDENTEAFF. CDR3 DNA sequence: TGTGCCTGGAAGGGGGACGAGAACACTGAAGCTTTCTTT.